These 17 T cell receptor beta chains originate from one sample sequenced in a study of chemoradiotherapy in HPV16-positive cancers (dated by TCRdb to between 2020 and 2023). Library preparation employed the immunoSEQ multiplex PCR assay. TCRdb took over this immuneACCESS table, retaining in-frame rearrangements with V and J assigned. Such tables are incomplete; in checked studies, under half of the missing clones stem from an unresolved V gene, and the remainder is unexplained. The sample table records about 20,000 clones; over 65% of these occur just once. The ten top clones hold about 3.5% of the sample. Sequencing used blood, obtained from a patient who underwent chemoradiotherapy. The receptors shown here come from a human donor with HPV-associated anogenital cancer.

This clone has a single count. The chain uses TRBV6-1 and TRBJ2-5, with D unclear. The CDR3 length is 13 residues. V lost 2 bases, J lost 0 bases, and 4 bases lay in between. Per the germline V gene, CDR1 is MNHNS and CDR2 is SASEGT. The DNA of the CDR3 is TGTGCCAGCAGTGAAACCTACCAAGAGACCCAGTACTTC. This encodes CASSETYQETQYF.

The CDR3 is CASSLRALGGETQYF. CDR3 in DNA: TGTGCCAGCAGCTTGCGGGCACTTGGGGGAGAGACCCAGTACTTC. The J gene is TRBJ2-5, the V gene TRBV5-6; D may correspond to TRBD1 or TRBD2 (5 bases each). Germline CDR1 reads SGHDT; CDR2 reads YYEEEE. The CDR3 is 15 amino acids. V shed 1 base and J shed 4 bases, with 14 bases lying between them.

The gene calls are TRBV5-5 and TRBJ2-5, with D possibly being TRBD2 (6 bases). Trimming shortened V by 4 bases and J by 1 base, and 14 bases separated the two germline ends. The CDR3 has 15 residues. The V gene's germline CDR1 is SGHKS and CDR2 YYEKEE (reference sequence). Written as DNA, the CDR3 is TGTGCCAGCAGCCCTCAGTTGGGGGGCCAAGAGACCCAGTACTTC. Translation: CASSPQLGGQETQYF.

The chain employs TRBV19 and TRBJ2-7; D call uncertain. Germline V CDR1 and CDR2: LNHDA, SQIVND (reference sequence). The CDR3 consists of 15 residues. The V end lost 1 base, the J end lost 3 bases, and 13 bases lay between the germline ends. DNA of the CDR3: TGTGCCAGTAGTATAGGATCTTATAATTTCTACGAGCAGTACTTC. Translation: CASSIGSYNFYEQYF.

The chain joins TRBV5-1 to TRBJ2-2; D is undetermined. Trimming left V 2 bases short and J 0 bases short, with 8 bases between. The CDR3 is 15 residues long. Germline CDR1 reads SGHRS; CDR2 reads YFSETQ. CDR3 coding DNA: TGCGCCAGCAGCTTCGGCTACGCGAACACCGGGGAGCTGTTTTTT. Its protein product is CASSFGYANTGELFF. Drawing the rest from reference TRBV5-1 and TRBJ2-2, the complete variable domain is KAGVTQTPRYLIKTRGQQVTLSCSPISGHRSVSWYQQTPGQGLQFLFEYFSETQRNKGNFPGRFSGRQFSNSRSEMNVSTLELGDSALYLCASSFGYANTGELFFGEGSRLTVL.

J is TRBJ2-1 and V is TRBV6-1; 13 bases match TRBD2. Per germline, CDR1 MNHNS and CDR2 SASEGT. The J segment lost 7 bases and the V segment lost 6 bases, leaving 6 bases of the junction unmatched. The CDR3 sequence is 15 residues long. The CDR3 spells CASSTLAGGYNEQFF. CDR3 DNA sequence: TGTGCCAGCAGCACACTAGCGGGGGGGTATAATGAGCAGTTCTTC.

The CDR3: CASSIAGQGRDGYTF. The CDR3 nucleotides read TGTGCCAGTAGTATAGCAGGACAGGGCCGGGACGGCTACACCTTC. V usage is TRBV19 and J usage is TRBJ1-2; 8 positions agree with TRBD1. The CDR3 loop spans 15 amino acids. J lost 8 bases, V lost 1 base, and 9 bases had no gene match. Germline assignment: CDR1 LNHDA and CDR2 SQIVND (reference sequence).

CDR3 amino acids: CASSLSSPPLQYF. DNA of the CDR3: TGTGCCAGCAGTCTTTCTTCTCCGCCGTTGCAGTATTTT. The V gene is TRBV28, the J gene TRBJ2-3; no clear D gene. V was cut by 5 bases and J by 11 bases, with 17 bases left in between. CDR3 size: 13 residues. CDR1 is MDHEN and CDR2 is SYDVKM in the germline V gene. Supplemented by reference TRBV28 and TRBJ2-3, the full variable domain reads DVKVTQSSRYLVKRTGEKVFLECVQDMDHENMFWYRQDPGLGLRLIYFSYDVKMKEKGDIPEGYSVSREKKERFSLILESASTNQTSMYLCASSLSSPPLQYFGPGTRLTVL.

V gene TRBV7-2 combines with J gene TRBJ1-1, with 7 bases that match TRBD1. CDR1 is SGHTA, CDR2 FQGNSA, per germline. This CDR3 has 14 residues. After removal of 2 bases from V and 2 bases from J, the junction contained 2 bases not matched to a gene. The CDR3 is CASSLRQGNTEAFF. The DNA of the CDR3 is TGTGCCAGCAGCTTAAGACAGGGTAACACTGAAGCTTTCTTT.

This chain connects TRBV4-2 to TRBJ1-4; 9 nucleotides agree with TRBD1. Germline loops: CDR1 LGHNA, CDR2 YNFKEQ. With V trimmed by 0 bases and J by 8 bases, 7 bases remained unmatched. The CDR3 has 16 residues. The CDR3 is CASSQEQGAFLEKLFF. The DNA of the CDR3 is TGTGCCAGCAGCCAAGAACAGGGGGCTTTCTTAGAAAAACTGTTTTTT.

V is TRBV6-1 and J is TRBJ2-7; TRBD2 matches at 10 bases. V lost 3 bases to trimming and J lost 1 base; unmatched junction nucleotides: 3. The CDR3 extends over 15 amino acids. Looked up from germline, CDR1 is MNHNS and CDR2 is SASEGT. The CDR3, as DNA: TGTGCCAGCAGTGACACGACTAGCGGGTCCTACGAGCAGTACTTC. This encodes CASSDTTSGSYEQYF.

The genes are TRBV7-2 and TRBJ2-1; tentatively, D is TRBD1 (5 bases). This CDR3 has 12 amino acids. CDR1 and CDR2 from the germline V gene are SGHTA and FQGNSA. V lost 0 bases and J 10 bases, leaving 7 bases between the germline ends. The CDR3: CASSLASGEQFF. CDR3 DNA: TGTGCCAGCAGCTTAGCCTCAGGGGAGCAGTTCTTC.

This clone has just a few counts. The chain joins TRBV5-1 to TRBJ1-3, with 8 bases lining up with TRBD1. CDR1 and CDR2 from the germline V gene are SGHRS and YFSETQ. This CDR3 contains 15 residues. The V segment lost 3 bases and the J segment 2 bases; nucleotides outside the gene matches: 4. CDR3 coding DNA: TGCGCCAGCAGCTCCTCGACAGGGGCTGGAAACACCATATATTTT. Encoded protein: CASSSSTGAGNTIYF.

The chain employs TRBV5-4 and TRBJ1-2; D might be TRBD1 (5 bases). Looked up from germline, CDR1 is SGHNT and CDR2 is YYREEE (reference sequence). Trimming removed 6 bases at V and 2 bases at J, with 17 bases between. This CDR3 has 15 amino acids. CDR3 DNA sequence: TGTGCCAGCACGCCCGGGAGAGGGGCAAACTATGGCTACACCTTC. It codes for CASTPGRGANYGYTF.

The chain couples TRBV4-3 to TRBJ1-1, with D unclear. The germline CDR1 and CDR2 sequences are LGHNA and YSLEER. Trimming removed 0 bases from V and 0 bases from J, with 5 bases in between. There are 14 residues in the CDR3. CDR3 in amino acids: CASSQEALNTEAFF. The CDR3 DNA reads as TGCGCCAGCAGCCAAGAGGCTTTGAACACTGAAGCTTTCTTT.

The V gene is TRBV6-5, the J gene TRBJ1-1; D is ambiguous. The germline CDR1 and CDR2 sequences are MNHEY and SVGAGI. Trimming shortened V by 1 base and J by 5 bases, and 14 bases separated the two germline ends. This CDR3 comprises 15 residues. The DNA for the CDR3 is TGTGCCAGCAGTTACTTGCGGGCGCGGGAAACTGAAGCTTTCTTT. Protein: CASSYLRARETEAFF.

This rearrangement joins TRBV11-2 to TRBJ2-1; 9 nucleotides agree with TRBD1. The germline CDR1 and CDR2 sequences are SGHAT and FQNNGV. V dropped 3 bases and J dropped 6; count of bases not matched to a gene: 6. This CDR3 contains 15 residues. CDR3: CASSFNRGPGNEQFF. CDR3 nucleotides: TGTGCCAGCAGCTTCAACAGGGGGCCAGGCAATGAGCAGTTCTTC.